The 27 T cell receptor beta chains in this list originate from one sample, sequenced in a study of early T cells in non-severe SARS-CoV-2 infection. One entry per CDR3 protein, called by TCRdb with MiXCR from the 5' RACE reads. The sample lists tens of thousands of distinct CDR3 sequences, 12% occurring once. The source material was whole blood. The receptors originated from an adult who was a healthcare worker with PCR-confirmed SARS-CoV-2 infection or an uninfected control (not recorded which).

This clonotype was picked up many times. The V call is TRBV7-2, the J call TRBJ2-7; D unclear. The CDR3 length is 13 residues. The germline V and J ends were trimmed by 0 bases and 6 bases, with 9 bases remaining between them. The germline V gene encodes CDR1 SGHTA and CDR2 FQGNSA. This CDR3 is CASSLALKLEQYF. DNA of the CDR3: TGTGCCAGCAGCTTAGCGCTAAAACTCGAGCAGTACTTC.

The J gene is TRBJ2-7, the V gene TRBV4-3; possible D gene TRBD2, 7 bases. Trimming removed 0 bases at V and 0 bases at J, with 12 bases between. The CDR3 runs 16 residues. The germline CDR1 and CDR2 sequences are LGHNA and YSLEER. CDR3 DNA sequence: TGCGCCAGCAGCCAAGAAGGGGGGGCTTACTCCTACGAGCAGTACTTC. Residues: CASSQEGGAYSYEQYF.

This clonotype was detected only a few times. V usage is TRBV5-1 and J usage is TRBJ2-3; perhaps TRBD2 as D (5 bases). The CDR3 has 19 amino acids. Trimming pared 1 base from V and 2 bases from J, leaving 23 bases between. The germline V gene encodes CDR1 SGHRS and CDR2 YFSETQ. The DNA of the CDR3 is TGCGCCAGCAGCTTGTCGCTAATTGGAGGCCCTTACCTCACAGATACGCAGTATTTT. Translation: CASSLSLIGGPYLTDTQYF.

This clonotype has more than one count but fewer than ten. The chain recombines TRBV5-1 with TRBJ2-7; unclear D gene. The CDR3 sequence is 14 residues long. V was clipped by 5 bases and J by 6 bases, with 18 bases between them. Germline values: CDR1 SGHRS, CDR2 YFSETQ. CDR3 nucleotide sequence: TGCGCCAGCAGTGCGAAAGGCCTTGGAATCGAGCAGTACTTC. Translating it yields CASSAKGLGIEQYF.

This clonotype has at least ten counts. The genes are TRBV24-1 and TRBJ1-1, with 9 bases fitting TRBD1. The CDR3 length is 16 residues. Germline V gene data show CDR1 as KGHDR and CDR2 as SFDVKD. The trim removed 1 base at V and 5 bases at J, leaving 7 bases unmatched. The CDR3 DNA reads TGTGCCACCAGTGATTTAAGGGGGACAGGGCAAACTGAAGCTTTCTTT. Translated, it gives CATSDLRGTGQTEAFF.

There are many counts of this clonotype. The rearrangement uses TRBV30 and TRBJ2-7; D remains ambiguous. V lost 0 bases and J 0 bases, leaving 12 bases between the germline ends. The CDR3 extends over 15 amino acids. The germline CDR1 and CDR2 sequences are GTSNPN and SVGIG (reference sequence). CDR3 in DNA: TGTGCCTGGAGTGTATGGGTAAATCTCTCCTACGAGCAGTACTTC. Its protein product is CAWSVWVNLSYEQYF. Based on the CDR3 plus reference TRBV30 and TRBJ2-7, the full variable domain is SQTIHQWPATLVQPVGSPLSLECTVEGTSNPNLYWYRQAAGRGLQLLFYSVGIGQISSEVPQNLSASRPQDRQFILSSKKLLLSDSGFYLCAWSVWVNLSYEQYFGPGTRLTVT.

This clonotype was counted at least ten times. The CDR3 DNA follows: TGCGCCAGCAGCCAAGAAGTTGCAGATACGCAGTATTTT. The encoded protein is CASSQEVADTQYF. This sequence joins TRBV4-1 and TRBJ2-3; D gene ambiguous. CDR1 is MGHRA, CDR2 YSYEKL, per germline. The CDR3 contains 13 residues. The germline V and J ends were trimmed by 0 bases and 4 bases, with 5 bases remaining between them.

This clonotype appeared many times. The J gene is TRBJ2-7, the V gene TRBV18; the match to TRBD1 covers 8 bases. The trim removed 6 bases at V and 5 bases at J, leaving 6 bases unmatched. Germline CDR1 reads KGHSH; CDR2 reads LQKENI. The CDR3 contains 13 residues. The CDR3 protein is CASSGQGGDEQYF. CDR3 bases: TGTGCCAGCTCCGGACAGGGTGGCGACGAGCAGTACTTC.

This clonotype has a handful of counts. J is TRBJ2-7 and V is TRBV6-5, with 8 bases lining up with TRBD2. This CDR3 is 14 amino acids long. In germline, CDR1 is MNHEY, CDR2 SVGAGI. The V gene end was trimmed by 2 bases and the J gene end by 8 bases; junction bases not matched to a gene: 8. The CDR3 nucleotides read TGTGCCAGCAGTTACGCCCCGGGACTAGATAAGCAGTACTTC. Translating it yields CASSYAPGLDKQYF.

There are many counts of this clonotype. The chain carries TRBV6-2 or TRBV6-3 and TRBJ2-2; TRBD2 matches at 12 bases. The CDR3 sequence is 15 residues long. CDR1 and CDR2 (germline): MNHEY, SVGEGT. Trimming at V came to 5 bases and at J to 5 bases, leaving 3 bases not matched to a gene. The CDR3 sequence: CASSAGTSGTGELFF. CDR3 DNA sequence: TGTGCCAGCAGTGCTGGGACTAGCGGGACCGGGGAGCTGTTTTTT.

This clonotype was seen a handful of times. The V and J genes are TRBV20-1 and TRBJ2-7; TRBD1 agrees at 9 bases. V gave up 6 bases and J gave up 0 bases; unmatched junction bases: 9. Germline V gives CDR1 DFQATT, CDR2 SNEGSKA (reference sequence). This CDR3 is 15 amino acids long. CDR3 sequence: CSASRPTGGSYEQYF. CDR3 nucleotides: TGCAGTGCGAGCCGTCCGACAGGGGGCTCCTACGAGCAGTACTTC.

This clonotype has at least ten counts. The rearrangement joins TRBV4-1 to TRBJ1-2; no firm D call. Germline values: CDR1 MGHRA, CDR2 YSYEKL. V was cut by 0 bases and J by 0 bases, with 8 bases left in between. This CDR3 region has 15 residues. The chain's CDR3 is CASSQDPQPNYGYTF. CDR3 DNA: TGCGCCAGCAGCCAAGATCCTCAACCTAACTATGGCTACACCTTC.

The gene calls are TRBV29-1 and TRBJ2-4; TRBD2 agrees at 9 bases. Losses at the gene ends were 4 bases for V and 8 bases for J; bases not matched to a gene: 3. Germline V gene lookup returns CDR1 SQVTM and CDR2 ANQGSEA. The CDR3 has 12 residues. CDR3 DNA: TGCAGCGTTGTGGTAGCGGGGGACATTCAGTACTTC. Protein: CSVVVAGDIQYF.

The chain joins TRBV6-1 to TRBJ2-4; D gene unclear. CDR1 is MNHNS, CDR2 SASEGT, per germline. The V and J ends lost 8 bases and 1 base respectively, with 12 bases between them. CDR3 length equals 14 residues. The CDR3 protein is CASRTQEAKNIQYF. The CDR3 nucleotides are TGTGCCAGCCGGACGCAGGAGGCCAAAAACATTCAGTACTTC.

This sequence joins TRBV20-1 and TRBJ1-1; D perhaps matches TRBD1 (5 bases). The germline CDR1 and CDR2 sequences are DFQATT and SNEGSKA (reference sequence). The CDR3 sequence is 14 residues long. Trimming cost V 6 bases and J 0 bases, with 14 bases left between them. CDR3 sequence (DNA): TGCAGTGCACTAAGGACACCGATGAACACTGAAGCTTTCTTT. Its translation: CSALRTPMNTEAFF.

This chain links TRBV15 with TRBJ2-1; TRBD1 or TRBD2 may be the D gene (5 bases each). V dropped 0 bases and J dropped 9 bases, with 9 bases sitting between them. The CDR3 extends over 13 amino acids. Germline values: CDR1 LNHNV, CDR2 YYDKDF (reference sequence). The CDR3 loop is CATSRDLGVEQFF. The CDR3 region has the DNA TGTGCCACCAGCAGAGATTTGGGGGTTGAGCAGTTCTTC.

In its sample, this clonotype was seen a few times. The chain couples TRBV15 to TRBJ2-1; D remains unclear. CDR1 is LNHNV and CDR2 is YYDKDF in the germline V gene (reference sequence). V was trimmed by 1 base and J by 5 bases, leaving 15 bases between them. The length of the CDR3 is 16 residues. The CDR3, as DNA: TGTGCCACCAGCAGAGGGCCCGCACAAAAAAACAATGAGCAGTTCTTC. Protein product: CATSRGPAQKNNEQFF.

The sample holds many counts of this clonotype. The genes are TRBV7-9 and TRBJ1-4; TRBD1 matches 7 bases. The CDR3 covers 15 residues. CDR1 SEHNR and CDR2 FQNEAQ come from the germline V gene (reference sequence). With V trimmed by 7 bases and J by 8 bases, 13 bases remained unmatched. In nucleotides, the CDR3 is TGTGCCAGCAACTCGATGACAGGGATGCGCGAAAAACTGTTTTTT. The encoded protein is CASNSMTGMREKLFF. Based on the CDR3 plus reference TRBV7-9 and TRBJ1-4, the full variable domain is DTGVSQNPRHKITKRGQNVTFRCDPISEHNRLYWYRQTLGQGPEFLTYFQNEAQLEKSRLLSDRFSAERPKGSFSTLEIQRTEQGDSAMYLCASNSMTGMREKLFFGSGTQLSVL.

This clonotype occurred many times. The chain couples TRBV28 to TRBJ2-7; 8 bases line up with TRBD2. The CDR3 sequence is 14 residues long. CDR1 and CDR2 from the germline V gene are MDHEN and SYDVKM. J was trimmed by 5 bases and V by 5 bases; bases with no gene match: 8. The CDR3 bases are TGTGCCAGCAGTCCGCCGGGAGGGAGGGACGAGCAGTACTTC. Residues: CASSPPGGRDEQYF.

This clonotype was counted only a few times. The chain joins TRBV20-1 to TRBJ2-3; 10 positions match TRBD2. The CDR3 runs 15 residues. Trimming took 6 bases from V and 0 from J; bases not matched to a gene: 6. CDR1 DFQATT and CDR2 SNEGSKA come from the germline V gene (reference sequence). The CDR3 reads CSAILAGDSTDTQYF. DNA for the CDR3: TGCAGTGCAATCCTAGCGGGAGATAGCACAGATACGCAGTATTTT.

This clonotype was detected only once. One junction end disagrees with the germline gene, perhaps due to a read error. V gene TRBV19 combines with J gene TRBJ2-7, with a possible D match to TRBD2 (6 bases). This CDR3 contains 14 residues. Germline V gene lookup returns CDR1 LNHDA and CDR2 SQIVND (reference sequence). CDR3 protein: CASSVGLDSCEQYF. The DNA of the CDR3 is TGTGCCAGTAGTGTGGGACTGGACTCCTGCGAGCAGTACTTC. The variable domain in full, completed from reference TRBV19 and TRBJ2-7, reads DGGITQSPKYLFRKEGQNVTLSCEQNLNHDAMYWYRQDPGQGLRLIYYSQIVNDFQKGDIAEGYSVSREKKESFPLTVTSAQKNPTAFYLCASSVGLDSCEQYFGPGTRLTVT.

The chain couples TRBV7-2 to TRBJ2-2; possible D gene TRBD2, 5 bases. Germline V gene lookup returns CDR1 SGHTA and CDR2 FQGNSA. CDR3 length: 12 residues. Trimming removed 5 bases at V and 8 bases at J, with 9 bases between. The CDR3 DNA sequence: TGTGCCAGCAGCCCTAGCATAGGGGAGCTGTTTTTT. This encodes CASSPSIGELFF.

The sample holds a few counts of this clonotype. The rearrangement uses TRBV6-5 and TRBJ1-2; 12 bases are shared with TRBD1. CDR3 length equals 15 residues. Germline values: CDR1 MNHEY, CDR2 SVGAGI. With V trimmed by 4 bases and J by 7 bases, 7 bases remained unmatched. The CDR3 region is CASSSRDRGQGGYTF. The CDR3 DNA reads TGTGCCAGCAGTTCCCGGGACAGGGGGCAGGGTGGCTACACCTTC.

This clonotype was counted ten times or more. The chain couples TRBV20-1 to TRBJ1-2; D perhaps matches TRBD1 (5 bases). This CDR3 spans 12 amino acids. The V end lost 4 bases, the J end lost 6 bases, and 12 bases lay between the germline ends. The germline V gene has CDR1 DFQATT and CDR2 SNEGSKA (reference sequence). DNA of the CDR3: TGCAGTGCTATTGGAGGGGATGATGGCTACACCTTC. It yields the protein CSAIGGDDGYTF.

This clonotype has only a few counts. The V call is TRBV7-2, the J call TRBJ2-5; perhaps TRBD1 as D (6 bases). The CDR3 sequence is 13 residues long. Germline CDR1 reads SGHTA; CDR2 reads FQGNSA. The ends were cut back, 0 bases at V and 7 bases at J, with 9 bases in the middle. CDR3 nucleotide sequence: TGTGCCAGCAGCTTAGCGGAACAGGGGACCCAGTACTTC. Protein sequence: CASSLAEQGTQYF.

This clonotype was observed a few times. The chain is built from TRBV12-3 or TRBV12-4 and TRBJ1-6, with D unresolved. The length of the CDR3 is 14 residues. V was trimmed by 6 bases and J by 8 bases, leaving 14 bases between them. The CDR3 spells CASRAGFGHSPLHF. DNA of the CDR3: TGTGCCAGCAGGGCGGGATTTGGTCATTCACCCCTCCACTTT.

The chain is built from TRBV6-5 and TRBJ2-1; no reliable D call. CDR3 length: 15 amino acids. The V gene's germline CDR1 is MNHEY and CDR2 SVGAGI. V was trimmed by 2 bases and J by 1 base, leaving 9 bases between them. This CDR3 is CASSYEKYSYNEQFF. CDR3 nucleotide sequence: TGTGCCAGCAGTTACGAAAAGTATTCCTACAATGAGCAGTTCTTC.